This T cell receptor (beta chain) was observed in a study of a mutant IDH1 vaccine in newly diagnosed glioma. The overall study: Patients received vaccination from 4-6 weeks after radiotherapy alone, or with temozolomide cycles. Prior therapy was radiotherapy, temozolomide, or both; most received both.

Time point given: week 35, safety follow-up. Vaccinated patients received 300 ug of mutant IDH1 20-mer peptide per dose, with topical imiquimod. Patients had eight vaccinations, in weeks 1, 3, 5, 7, 11, 15, 19 and 23. Sequencing was performed with immunoSEQ multiplex PCR; in TCRdb, only in-frame clones are kept and a portion is missing. Here the sample spans 50,000 to 70,000 clones, around 74% being singletons. V lost 4 bases, J lost 9 bases, and 6 bases stayed unmatched. The CDR3 is 14 residues long. In germline, CDR1 is SGHRS, CDR2 YFSETQ. Concerning this clone itself: The antigen is undetermined.

The source is a man in his fifties with glioma. The chain employs TRBV5-1 and TRBJ1-6; 8 bases fit TRBD1. The source was PBMCs, collected from a glioma patient whose treatment included an IDH1 peptide vaccine. CDR3: CASSLDRGGSPLHF. In nucleotides, the CDR3 is TGCGCCAGCAGCCTTGACAGGGGAGGTTCACCCCTCCACTTT.